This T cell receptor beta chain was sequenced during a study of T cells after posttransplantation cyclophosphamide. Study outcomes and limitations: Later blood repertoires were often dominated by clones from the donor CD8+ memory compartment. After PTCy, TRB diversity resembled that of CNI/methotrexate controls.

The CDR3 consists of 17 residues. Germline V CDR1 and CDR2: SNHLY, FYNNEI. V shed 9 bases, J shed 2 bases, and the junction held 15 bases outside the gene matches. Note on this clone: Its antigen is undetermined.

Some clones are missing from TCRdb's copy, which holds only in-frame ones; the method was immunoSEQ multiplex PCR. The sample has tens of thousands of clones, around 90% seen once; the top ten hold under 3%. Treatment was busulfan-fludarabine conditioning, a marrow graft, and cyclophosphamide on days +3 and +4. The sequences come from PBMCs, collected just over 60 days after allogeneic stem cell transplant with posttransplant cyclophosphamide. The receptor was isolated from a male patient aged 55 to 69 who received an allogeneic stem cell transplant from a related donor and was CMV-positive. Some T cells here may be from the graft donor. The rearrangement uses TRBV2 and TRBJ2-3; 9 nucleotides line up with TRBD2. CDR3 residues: CARGGGAGGRNTDTQYF. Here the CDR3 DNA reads TGTGCCAGGGGAGGGGGAGCGGGGGGCAGAAACACAGATACGCAGTATTTT.